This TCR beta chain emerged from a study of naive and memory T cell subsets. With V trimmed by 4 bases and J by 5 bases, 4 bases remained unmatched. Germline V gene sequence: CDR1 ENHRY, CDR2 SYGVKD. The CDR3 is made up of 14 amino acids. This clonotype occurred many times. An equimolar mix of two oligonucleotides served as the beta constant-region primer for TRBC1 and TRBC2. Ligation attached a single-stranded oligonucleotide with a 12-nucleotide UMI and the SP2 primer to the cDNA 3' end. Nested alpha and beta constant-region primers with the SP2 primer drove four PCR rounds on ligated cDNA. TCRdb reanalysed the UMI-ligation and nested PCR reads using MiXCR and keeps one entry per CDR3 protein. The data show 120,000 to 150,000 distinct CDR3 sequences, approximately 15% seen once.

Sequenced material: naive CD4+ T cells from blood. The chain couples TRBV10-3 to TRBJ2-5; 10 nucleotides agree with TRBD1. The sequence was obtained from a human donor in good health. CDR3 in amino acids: CAISGDRGGETQYF. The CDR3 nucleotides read TGTGCCATCAGTGGGGACAGGGGCGGGGAGACCCAGTACTTC.